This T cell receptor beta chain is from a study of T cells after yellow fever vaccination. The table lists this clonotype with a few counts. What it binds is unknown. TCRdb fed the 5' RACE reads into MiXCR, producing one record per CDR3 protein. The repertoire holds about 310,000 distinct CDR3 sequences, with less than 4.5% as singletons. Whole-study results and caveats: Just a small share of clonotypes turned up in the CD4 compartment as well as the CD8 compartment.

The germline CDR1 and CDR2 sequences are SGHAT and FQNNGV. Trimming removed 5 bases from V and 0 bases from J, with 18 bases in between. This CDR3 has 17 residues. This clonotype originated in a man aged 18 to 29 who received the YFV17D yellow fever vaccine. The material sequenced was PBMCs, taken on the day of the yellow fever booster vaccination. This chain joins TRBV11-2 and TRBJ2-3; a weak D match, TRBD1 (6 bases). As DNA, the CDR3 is TGTGCCAGCAGCCTGGGGAACAGGGTTGGGAGCACAGATACGCAGTATTTT. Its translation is CASSLGNRVGSTDTQYF. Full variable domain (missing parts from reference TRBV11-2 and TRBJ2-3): EAGVAQSPRYKIIEKRQSVAFWCNPISGHATLYWYQQILGQGPKLLIQFQNNGVVDDSQLPKDRFSAERLKGVDSTLKIQPAKLEDSAVYLCASSLGNRVGSTDTQYFGPGTRLTVL.